This TCR beta chain was observed in a study of graft-versus-host responses after intestinal transplantation (dated by TCRdb to the early 2020s). As for the study more broadly: The transplants that recipients got were multivisceral, liver-intestinal, or isolated intestinal. The cohort enrolled under 30 intestinal transplant recipients, one of whom was a retransplant, and 3 patients without pretransplant specimens were excluded. Donor T cell macrochimerism was defined as a peak of at least 4% donor T cells among recipient peripheral blood mononuclear cells. After intestinal transplantation, graft-versus-host and host-versus-graft alloreactive T cell clones were followed in the graft, circulation and bone marrow using bulk TCR-beta CDR3 sequencing. To identify alloreactive clones, pre-transplant mixed lymphocyte reaction products were sequenced and compared with unstimulated pre-transplant donor and recipient T cells. Anti-thymocyte globulin induction was given to all recipients, followed by maintenance tacrolimus and steroids for two to four years. Instead of going to the commercial service, samples from three later patients were sequenced in-house on an Illumina MiSeq and processed with MiXCR. The paper as a whole reports these results and caveats: Conclusions were limited by the relatively low number and heterogeneity of intestinal transplant patients. Peak levels of circulating GvH clones were associated with declines in HvG clones early after transplant. GvH clones turned up in recipient bone marrow, with some appearing earlier in ileal mucosa or blood, a pattern consistent with an intestinal mucosal origin. High GvH to HvG T cell clonal ratios were observed in the allografts of patients with donor T cell macrochimerism.

With regard to this clone: The target of this receptor is not known. No qualities accompany the bases; no much larger clone lies one base away.

Blood samples were collected up to 4 times in the first month after transplant and then at least monthly when available. V sheds 3 bases and J sheds 4 bases, leaving 4 bases between their ends. The germline V gene provides CDR1 SGDLS and CDR2 YYNGEE. Including cysteine and phenylalanine, the CDR3 has 11 amino acids. The kept DNA is CDR3 alone, 33 bases in frame from the first base. Library creation used the immunoSEQ multiplex PCR assay. For most patients, genomic DNA was subjected to high-throughput TCR-beta CDR3 sequencing by Adaptive Biotechnologies. Turning to the authors' computational methods: Adaptive's ImmunoSEQ software was the source of the TCR sequencing data for 18 patients, while a few other patients were processed with MiXCR and VDJtools. CDR3 nucleotide sequences shared between donor and recipient were removed because their origin could not be assigned. At least 2-fold expansion over unstimulated cells and a minimum CFSE-low frequency of 0.002% (template counts) or 0.001% (read counts) were required for clones to be classified as alloreactive. Mappable clones were those detected in sequenced pre-transplant spleen, lymph node, or MLR CFSE-low populations of the donor or recipient. The cumulative frequency of alloreactive clones was calculated as a percentage of all sequences, weighted by copy number. Drawn from immuneACCESS, this table holds only the in-frame rearrangements with V and J called that TCRdb kept. Clones are partly lost; checked studies trace under half to an unresolved V gene and leave the rest unexplained. V and J calls and clone size are as listed in that table; D and trimming were resolved from the DNA. The sample includes 33,000 or so clones, with about 93% observed a single time. The ten largest clones represent approximately 0.71% of the sample.

This TCR derives from a human patient who received an intestinal transplant, so some T cells may come from the graft donor. Rearrangement joined TRBV9 to TRBJ1-1, with the D gene call left open. The sample consisted of PBMCs, taken 16 days after intestinal transplant. The DNA reads TGTGCCAGCAGCGGAGGCACTGAAGCTTTCTTT. This yields the protein CASSGGTEAFF.